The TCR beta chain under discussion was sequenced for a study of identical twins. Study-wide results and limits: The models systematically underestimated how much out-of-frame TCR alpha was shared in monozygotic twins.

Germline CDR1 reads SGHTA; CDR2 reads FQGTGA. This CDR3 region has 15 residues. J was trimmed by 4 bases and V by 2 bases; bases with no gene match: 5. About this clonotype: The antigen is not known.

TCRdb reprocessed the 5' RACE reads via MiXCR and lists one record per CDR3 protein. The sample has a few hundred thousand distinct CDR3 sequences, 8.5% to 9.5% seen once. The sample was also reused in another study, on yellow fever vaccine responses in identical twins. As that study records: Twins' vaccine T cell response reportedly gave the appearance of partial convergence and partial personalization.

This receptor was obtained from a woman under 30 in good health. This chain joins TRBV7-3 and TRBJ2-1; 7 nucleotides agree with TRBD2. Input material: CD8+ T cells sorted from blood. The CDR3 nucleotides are TGTGCCAGCAGCTTAGTTCGGGGGGAGTACAATGAGCAGTTCTTC. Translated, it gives CASSLVRGEYNEQFF. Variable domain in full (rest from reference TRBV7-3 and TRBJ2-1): GAGVSQTPSNKVTEKGKYVELRCDPISGHTALYWYRQSLGQGPEFLIYFQGTGAADDSGLPNDRFFAVRPEGSVSTLKIQRTERGDSAVYLCASSLVRGEYNEQFFGPGTRLTVL.